This T cell receptor (beta chain) was sequenced for a study of cytomegalovirus exposure and HLA in healthy donors. Study-level findings and limits: One cluster of highly shared sequence variants probably arose as a sequencing artifact.

Germline V gene lookup returns CDR1 ENHRY and CDR2 SYGVKD. The CDR3 covers 14 residues. Losses at the gene ends were 7 bases for V and 3 bases for J; bases not matched to a gene: 7. The PCR ran on 60 Vbeta and 13 Jbeta primers. Data came from immunoSEQ multiplex PCR; TCRdb stores just in-frame clones and leaves some out. The sample carries roughly 150,000 clones, around 80% recorded once. Worth noting for this clone: What it binds is not known.

Sequences were obtained from PBMCs. The chain links TRBV10-3 to TRBJ1-2; 8 nucleotides align to TRBD1. This clonotype was obtained from a male donor in good health and CMV-seronegative. Here the CDR3 DNA reads TGTGCCATCAAAGAAGGACAGGGCGACTATGGCTACACCTTC. Protein sequence: CAIKEGQGDYGYTF.